The 31 T cell receptor beta chains below were found in one sample sequenced in a study of blood T cell repertoires in COVID-19 (dated by TCRdb to the early 2020s). Library method: the immunoSEQ multiplex PCR assay. This immuneACCESS table, as held by TCRdb, lists in-frame sequences with V and J called but not all clones. Of the missing ones, under half trace to an unresolved V gene in checked studies; the others have no known cause. In all, the sample holds more than 90,000 clones, and 85% of those were seen once. The top ten clones comprise approximately 1.5% of the sample. The specimen sequenced was peripheral blood. The source is a man aged 40-49 years with acute or convalescent COVID-19.

This chain links TRBV3-1 (or the pseudogene TRBV3-2) with TRBJ1-2; 9 bases are shared with TRBD1. Germline values: CDR1 LGHDT, CDR2 YNNKEL (reference sequence). Trimming at V came to 3 bases and at J to 6 bases, leaving 11 bases not matched to a gene. CDR3 length equals 16 residues. The CDR3: CASSQAGTGNVNGYTF. The DNA of the CDR3 is TGTGCCAGCAGCCAGGCCGGGACAGGGAACGTGAATGGCTACACCTTC.

J is TRBJ1-2 and V is TRBV3-1 (or the pseudogene TRBV3-2); no reliable D call. This CDR3 comprises 15 residues. Trimming removed 4 bases from V and 5 bases from J, with 17 bases in between. Germline lookup yields CDR1 LGHDT and CDR2 YNNKEL (reference sequence). The CDR3 DNA follows: TGTGCCAGCAGCCCGTCTAATCGGACTTTTTATGGCTACACCTTC. Its translation is CASSPSNRTFYGYTF.

The chain joins TRBV28 to TRBJ2-5; TRBD2 agrees at 14 bases. Unmatched junction bases numbered 7, after V lost 5 bases and J lost 5 bases. The CDR3 spans 16 residues. Germline V CDR1 and CDR2: MDHEN, SYDVKM. As DNA, the CDR3 is TGTGCCAGCAGTCCCGGGACTAGCGGGGGTATGGAGACCCAGTACTTC. Translated, it gives CASSPGTSGGMETQYF.

This clone was seen only once. The chain links TRBV10-3 to TRBJ2-7; D might be TRBD2 (6 bases). V was trimmed by 7 bases and J by 7 bases, leaving 23 bases between them. The CDR3 is made up of 15 amino acids. The germline CDR1 and CDR2 sequences are ENHRY and SYGVKD. The chain's CDR3 is CAINELGPSREEQYF. The DNA for the CDR3 is TGTGCCATCAACGAACTGGGACCCAGTCGGGAGGAGCAGTACTTC.

V is TRBV12-3 or TRBV12-4 and J is TRBJ1-2, with D maybe TRBD1 (6 bases). V gave up 5 bases and J gave up 8 bases, with 9 bases separating them. This CDR3 spans 11 amino acids. The CDR3 sequence is CASSGRGGYTF. In nucleotides, the CDR3 is TGTGCCAGCAGTGGCAGGGGAGGCTACACCTTC.

The CDR3 loop is CAILPSIGHEIPYTF. CDR3 nucleotides: TGCGCCATCTTACCCTCCATCGGACATGAAATCCCCTACACCTTC. This rearrangement joins TRBV10-1 to TRBJ1-2; D might be TRBD1 (5 bases). CDR1 is WNHNN, CDR2 SYGVQD, per germline (reference sequence). Trimming removed 10 bases from V and 10 bases from J, with 28 bases in between. This CDR3 has 15 amino acids.

This chain links TRBV7-8 with TRBJ2-3; D may be TRBD2 (7 bases). V dropped 1 base and J dropped 0 bases, with 11 bases sitting between them. The CDR3 spans 16 residues. The V gene's germline CDR1 is SGHVS and CDR2 FQNEAQ. CDR3 sequence: CASSLEGGGSTDTQYF. In DNA form, the CDR3 reads TGTGCCAGCAGCTTAGAAGGGGGAGGGAGCACAGATACGCAGTATTTT.

The V gene is TRBV29-1, the J gene TRBJ2-2; TRBD1 might be the D (6 bases). Trimming took 1 base from V and 4 from J, leaving 10 bases between them. The CDR3 spans 14 residues. CDR1 is SQVTM, CDR2 ANQGSEA, per germline. CDR3 nucleotide sequence: TGCAGCGTTGAAGGGGGGCAACGCACCGGGGAGCTGTTTTTT. Its translation is CSVEGGQRTGELFF.

J is TRBJ1-4 and V is TRBV18, with D perhaps TRBD1 (5 bases). Germline V gene data show CDR1 as KGHSH and CDR2 as LQKENI. The CDR3 contains 14 residues. Trimming shortened V by 4 bases and J by 12 bases, and 18 bases separated the two germline ends. CDR3 in amino acids: CASSQNRGIEELFF. The CDR3 DNA reads as TGTGCCAGCTCACAAAACCGGGGGATCGAGGAACTGTTTTTT.

The chain combines TRBV6-5 with TRBJ1-3; 7 nucleotides align to TRBD1. The V segment lost 4 bases and the J segment 16 bases; nucleotides outside the gene matches: 19. In germline, CDR1 is MNHEY, CDR2 SVGAGI. The CDR3 runs to 15 residues. CDR3 coding DNA: TGTGCCAGCAGTTCGGGGACAGTCACCCTGGAACGGCGGTATTTT. It is translated as CASSSGTVTLERRYF.

This chain links TRBV6-5 with TRBJ2-2; TRBD2 matches 11 bases. The CDR3 is made up of 15 amino acids. Per germline, CDR1 MNHEY and CDR2 SVGAGI. J gave up 3 bases and V 8 bases, and 5 bases lay outside the gene matches. The CDR3 protein is CASRSGGADTGELFF. The CDR3 DNA reads TGTGCCAGCCGTAGCGGGGGGGCGGACACCGGGGAGCTGTTTTTT.

The genes are TRBV25-1 and TRBJ2-2; no definite D call. Germline V gives CDR1 MGHDK, CDR2 SYGVNS. The CDR3 loop spans 11 amino acids. V lost 6 bases and J lost 7, with 6 bases in between. The CDR3 here is CASRADGELFF. The CDR3, as DNA: TGTGCCAGCAGGGCGGACGGGGAGCTGTTTTTT.

This clone was counted a single time. CDR3 nucleotide sequence: TGTGCCAGCCGGGACAGGGGGCAGAGGTTGACAGCTTTCTTT. It is translated as CASRDRGQRLTAFF. The V gene is TRBV6-5, the J gene TRBJ1-1, with 12 bases identical to TRBD1. CDR3 length equals 14 residues. Germline values: CDR1 MNHEY, CDR2 SVGAGI. J was trimmed by 10 bases and V by 8 bases; bases with no gene match: 11.

The chain uses TRBV14 and TRBJ2-1, with D maybe TRBD2 (5 bases). Germline V gives CDR1 SGHDN, CDR2 FVKESK. This CDR3 has 16 amino acids. Trimming took off 0 bases at V and 0 bases at J, with 9 bases between the two ends. The CDR3 sequence: CASSQDQADSYNEQFF. In nucleotides, the CDR3 is TGTGCCAGCAGCCAAGATCAAGCGGACTCCTACAATGAGCAGTTCTTC. Full variable domain (remainder filled in from reference TRBV14 and TRBJ2-1): EAGVTQFPSHSVIEKGQTVTLRCDPISGHDNLYWYRRVMGKEIKFLLHFVKESKQDESGMPNNRFLAERTGGTYSTLKVQPAELEDSGVYFCASSQDQADSYNEQFFGPGTRLTVL.

J is TRBJ2-5 and V is TRBV2; 11 bases agree with TRBD2. The CDR3 spans 15 residues. J was trimmed by 3 bases and V by 6 bases; bases with no gene match: 6. Per germline, CDR1 SNHLY and CDR2 FYNNEI. CDR3 DNA sequence: TGTGCCAGCAGGACTACTAGCGGGGGAAAAGAGACCCAGTACTTC. This translates into CASRTTSGGKETQYF.

Concerning this clone: Other nucleotide sequences in the sample specify the same CDR3. The genes are TRBV6-2 or TRBV6-3 and TRBJ2-7, with 9 bases lining up with TRBD1. Trimming at V came to 0 bases and at J to 4 bases, leaving 4 bases not matched to a gene. This CDR3 has 15 residues. The germline V gene has CDR1 MNHEY and CDR2 SVGEGT. CDR3 residues: CASSYSRQGGYEQYF. The CDR3 DNA reads as TGTGCCAGCAGTTACTCGCGACAGGGGGGATACGAGCAGTACTTC.

The gene calls are TRBV5-1 and TRBJ2-5, with TRBD1 matching 8 bases. CDR1 and CDR2 (germline): SGHRS, YFSETQ. V lost 4 bases to trimming and J lost 3 bases; unmatched junction nucleotides: 2. The CDR3 is 13 amino acids. The CDR3 region has the DNA TGCGCCAGCAGCCAGGGACAGGAAGAGACCCAGTACTTC. Residues: CASSQGQEETQYF.

V usage is TRBV15 and J usage is TRBJ1-5; no definite D call. Trimming removed 4 bases at V and 5 bases at J, with 6 bases between. CDR1 and CDR2 from the germline V gene are LNHNV and YYDKDF (reference sequence). This CDR3 region has 12 residues. CDR3 nucleotides: TGTGCCACCAGCACGGTGGATCAGCCCCAGCATTTT. Translation: CATSTVDQPQHF.

The J gene is TRBJ2-7, the V gene TRBV6-6, with D possibly being TRBD2 (7 bases). The V gene's germline CDR1 is MNHNY and CDR2 SVGAGI (reference sequence). V lost 5 bases and J 5 bases, leaving 19 bases between the germline ends. The CDR3 totals 15 residues. DNA of the CDR3: TGTGCCAGCAGTCTAAGGCAGGGGAGGGGAAACGAGCAGTACTTC. As protein: CASSLRQGRGNEQYF.

V gene TRBV10-3 combines with J gene TRBJ2-7; 7 bases match TRBD1. The CDR3 consists of 14 residues. The V gene's germline CDR1 is ENHRY and CDR2 SYGVKD. With 2 bases clipped from V and 2 bases from J, the junction kept 3 bases outside the gene matches. This chain's CDR3 is CAISEPDRAYEQYF. DNA for the CDR3: TGTGCCATCAGTGAGCCTGACAGGGCCTACGAGCAGTACTTC.

This CDR3 reads CASSLVGGQGIFGQFF. The CDR3 bases are TGTGCCAGCAGCTTAGTGGGTGGACAGGGAATTTTTGGGCAGTTCTTC. V gene TRBV7-6 combines with J gene TRBJ2-1; 8 bases align to TRBD1. This CDR3 spans 16 amino acids. Germline lookup yields CDR1 SGHVS and CDR2 FNYEAQ. V lost 1 base to trimming and J lost 12 bases; unmatched junction nucleotides: 14.

This CDR3 reads CASRTRDRNYGYTF. DNA for the CDR3: TGTGCCAGCAGGACAAGAGACAGGAACTATGGCTACACCTTC. V and J are TRBV6-5 and TRBJ1-2; tentatively, D is TRBD1 (6 bases). Germline V CDR1 and CDR2: MNHEY, SVGAGI. The CDR3 is 14 residues long. Trimming removed 6 bases at V and 2 bases at J, with 13 bases between.

The chain combines TRBV28 with TRBJ2-3; TRBD2 matches at 7 bases. The V gene end was trimmed by 6 bases and the J gene end by 0 bases; junction bases not matched to a gene: 6. CDR3 length equals 15 residues. The germline V gene encodes CDR1 MDHEN and CDR2 SYDVKM. Here the CDR3 DNA reads TGTGCCAGCAGCCAGGGAGGGGCTAGCACAGATACGCAGTATTTT. Protein product: CASSQGGASTDTQYF.

This clone has a single count. The chain carries TRBV7-2 and TRBJ2-3; tentatively, D is TRBD2 (5 bases). This CDR3 spans 16 amino acids. Trimming removed 4 bases at V and 2 bases at J, with 16 bases between. Germline CDR1 reads SGHTA; CDR2 reads FQGNSA. DNA for the CDR3: TGTGCCAGCAGCTCGGGGTGGCTTTTGAACACAGATACGCAGTATTTT. Its protein product is CASSSGWLLNTDTQYF.

This rearrangement joins TRBV7-9 to TRBJ1-3; possible D gene TRBD1, 6 bases. The CDR3 consists of 15 residues. V lost 5 bases to trimming and J lost 0 bases, with 11 bases between them. CDR1 is SEHNR, CDR2 FQNEAQ, per germline (reference sequence). CDR3 protein: CASSLTGRSGNTIYF. DNA for the CDR3: TGTGCCAGCAGCCTAACAGGGCGCTCTGGAAACACCATATATTTT.

The gene calls are TRBV6-5 and TRBJ1-1; the match to TRBD1 covers 7 bases. V lost 6 bases and J lost 3; bases outside the gene matches: 4. This CDR3 has 13 residues. Germline CDR1 is MNHEY and CDR2 is SVGAGI. CDR3 bases: TGTGCCAGCAGCACAGGGGTATACACTGAAGCTTTCTTT. Amino acids: CASSTGVYTEAFF.

This clone has just one count. The rearrangement uses TRBV25-1 and TRBJ1-1, with 7 bases aligning to TRBD1. There are 13 residues in the CDR3. CDR1 and CDR2 from the germline V gene are MGHDK and SYGVNS. V shed 4 bases, J shed 5 bases, and the junction held 4 bases outside the gene matches. The chain's CDR3 is CASSATGRTEAFF. CDR3 bases: TGTGCCAGCAGTGCGACAGGGAGGACTGAAGCTTTCTTT.

The genes are TRBV6-5 and TRBJ2-1; tentative D call: TRBD1 (8 bases). The CDR3 is made up of 15 amino acids. Trimming stripped 4 bases from V and 6 bases from J, with 16 bases between. Germline CDR1 reads MNHEY; CDR2 reads SVGAGI. CDR3 sequence (DNA): TGTGCCAGCAGTTTCCGACAGGGGAGGGCCAATGAGCAGTTCTTC. Translated, it gives CASSFRQGRANEQFF.

The chain carries TRBV18 and TRBJ1-3; TRBD1 agrees at 10 bases. The CDR3 totals 15 residues. Germline assignment: CDR1 KGHSH and CDR2 LQKENI. Trimming took 11 bases from V and 0 from J; bases not matched to a gene: 7. The CDR3 coding sequence is TGTGCCGCGGGACAGGGGACAATCTCTGGAAACACCATATATTTT. Protein: CAAGQGTISGNTIYF.

The rearrangement links TRBV7-8 to TRBJ2-3; TRBD2 matches at 12 bases. Trimming removed 1 base from V and 3 bases from J; junction bases left unmatched: 5. The CDR3 is made up of 17 amino acids. Per the germline V gene, CDR1 is SGHVS and CDR2 is FQNEAQ. The DNA of the CDR3 is TGTGCCAGCAGCTTAGTTATAACTAGCGGGAGGACAGATACGCAGTATTTT. Protein: CASSLVITSGRTDTQYF.

The gene calls are TRBV28 and TRBJ2-7; possibly TRBD2 for D (5 bases). The CDR3 sequence is 15 residues long. Trimming took off 6 bases at V and 3 bases at J, with 18 bases between the two ends. CDR1 and CDR2 (germline): MDHEN, SYDVKM. DNA for the CDR3: TGTGCCAGCAGCTCCCCCGGGCGGGCCAGCTACGAGCAGTACTTC. Protein product: CASSSPGRASYEQYF.